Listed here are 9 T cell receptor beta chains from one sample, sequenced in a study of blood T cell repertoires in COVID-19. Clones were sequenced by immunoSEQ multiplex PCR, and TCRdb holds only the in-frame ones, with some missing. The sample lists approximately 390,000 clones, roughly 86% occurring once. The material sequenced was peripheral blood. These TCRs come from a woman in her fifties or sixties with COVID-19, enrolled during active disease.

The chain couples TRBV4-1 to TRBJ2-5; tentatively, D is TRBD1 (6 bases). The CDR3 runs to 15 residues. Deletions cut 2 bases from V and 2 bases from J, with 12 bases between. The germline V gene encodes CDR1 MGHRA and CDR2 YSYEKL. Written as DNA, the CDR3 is TGCGCCAGCAGCCAACACGGGACAATGCAAGAGACCCAGTACTTC. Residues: CASSQHGTMQETQYF.

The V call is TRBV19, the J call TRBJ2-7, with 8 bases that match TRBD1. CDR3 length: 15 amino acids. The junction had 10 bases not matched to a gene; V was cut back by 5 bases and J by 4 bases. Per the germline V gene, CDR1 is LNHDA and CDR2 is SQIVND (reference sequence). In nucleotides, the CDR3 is TGTGCCAGTAGTCCCGACAGGGGAAGGCTATACGAGCAGTACTTC. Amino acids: CASSPDRGRLYEQYF.

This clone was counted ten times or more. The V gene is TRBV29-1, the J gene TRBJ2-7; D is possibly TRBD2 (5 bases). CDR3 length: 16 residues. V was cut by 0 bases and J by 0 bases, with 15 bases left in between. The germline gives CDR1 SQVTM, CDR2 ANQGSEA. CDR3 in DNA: TGCAGCGTTGAAGATGTACCCGGTGAGGGCTCCTACGAGCAGTACTTC. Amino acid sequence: CSVEDVPGEGSYEQYF.

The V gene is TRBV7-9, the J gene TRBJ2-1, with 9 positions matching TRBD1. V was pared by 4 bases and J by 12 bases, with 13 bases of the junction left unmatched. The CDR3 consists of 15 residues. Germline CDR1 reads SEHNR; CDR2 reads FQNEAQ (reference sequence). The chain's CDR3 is CASSSRRTGAFGQFF. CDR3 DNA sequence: TGTGCCAGCAGCTCCCGGAGGACAGGGGCCTTTGGGCAGTTCTTC.

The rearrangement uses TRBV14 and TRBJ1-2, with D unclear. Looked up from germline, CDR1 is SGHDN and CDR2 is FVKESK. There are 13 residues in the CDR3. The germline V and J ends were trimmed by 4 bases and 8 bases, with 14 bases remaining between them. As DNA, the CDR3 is TGTGCCAGCAGCCTATTACTTTCCTTGGGCTACACCTTC. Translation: CASSLLLSLGYTF.

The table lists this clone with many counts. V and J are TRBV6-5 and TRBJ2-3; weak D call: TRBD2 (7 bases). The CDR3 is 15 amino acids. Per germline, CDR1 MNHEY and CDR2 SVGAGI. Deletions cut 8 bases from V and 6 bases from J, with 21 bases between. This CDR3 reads CASARDSGGPDTQYF. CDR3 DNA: TGTGCCAGCGCCCGGGACTCCGGGGGGCCGGATACGCAGTATTTT.

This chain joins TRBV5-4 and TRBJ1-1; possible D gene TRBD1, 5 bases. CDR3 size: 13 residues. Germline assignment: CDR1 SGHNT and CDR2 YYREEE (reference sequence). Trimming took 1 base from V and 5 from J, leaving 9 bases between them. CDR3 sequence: CASSLTGWTEAFF. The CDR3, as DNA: TGTGCCAGCAGCTTGACAGGATGGACTGAAGCTTTCTTT.

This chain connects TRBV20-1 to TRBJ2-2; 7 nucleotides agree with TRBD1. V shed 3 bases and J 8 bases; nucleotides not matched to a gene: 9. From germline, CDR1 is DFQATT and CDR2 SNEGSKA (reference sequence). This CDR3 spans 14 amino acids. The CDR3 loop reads CSASSTGHPGELFF. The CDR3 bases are TGCAGTGCTAGTTCGACAGGGCACCCGGGGGAGCTGTTTTTT.

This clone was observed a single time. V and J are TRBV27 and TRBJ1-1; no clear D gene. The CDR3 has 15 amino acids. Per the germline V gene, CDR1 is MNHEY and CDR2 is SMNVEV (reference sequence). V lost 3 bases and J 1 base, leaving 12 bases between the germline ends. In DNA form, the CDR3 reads TGTGCCAGCAGTTTTATCCGGGGAAGGAACACTGAAGCTTTCTTT. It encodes CASSFIRGRNTEAFF.